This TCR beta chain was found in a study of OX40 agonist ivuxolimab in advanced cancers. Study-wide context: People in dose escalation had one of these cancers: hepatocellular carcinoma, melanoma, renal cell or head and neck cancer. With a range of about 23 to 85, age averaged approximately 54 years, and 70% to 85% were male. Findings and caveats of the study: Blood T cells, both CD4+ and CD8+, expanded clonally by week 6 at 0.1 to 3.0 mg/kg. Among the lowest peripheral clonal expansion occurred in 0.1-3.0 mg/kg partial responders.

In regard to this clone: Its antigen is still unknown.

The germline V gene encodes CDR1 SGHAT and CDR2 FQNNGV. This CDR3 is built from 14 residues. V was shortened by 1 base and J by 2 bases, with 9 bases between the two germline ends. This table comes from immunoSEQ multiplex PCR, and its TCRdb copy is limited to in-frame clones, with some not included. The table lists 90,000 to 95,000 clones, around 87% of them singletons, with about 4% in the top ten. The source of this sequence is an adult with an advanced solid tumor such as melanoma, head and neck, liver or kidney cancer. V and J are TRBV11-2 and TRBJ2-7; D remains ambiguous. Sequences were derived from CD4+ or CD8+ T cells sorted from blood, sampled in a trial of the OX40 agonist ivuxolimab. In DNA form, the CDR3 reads TGTGCCAGCAGCTTAGGTGCCTGGACCTACGAGCAGTACGTC. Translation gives CASSLGAWTYEQYV.